The 32 T cell receptor beta chains in this list originate from one sample, sequenced in a study of blood T cell repertoires in COVID-19. Profiling relied on immunoSEQ multiplex PCR, and the TCRdb table lists in-frame clones only, not all of them. The sample yields around 140,000 clones, 75% to 90% seen once. Sequencing was performed on PBMCs or T cells enriched from blood (not recorded which). The receptors were sampled from a man in his forties or fifties in a cohort exposed to, infected with or recovered from COVID-19 (not recorded which).

The chain links TRBV9 to TRBJ1-5; no firm D call. The CDR3 covers 15 residues. V was shortened by 0 bases and J by 3 bases, with 10 bases between the two germline ends. Looked up from germline, CDR1 is SGDLS and CDR2 is YYNGEE. CDR3 sequence (DNA): TGTGCCAGCAGCGTAGGATCGGGGTTCAATCAGCCCCAGCATTTT. Translated: CASSVGSGFNQPQHF.

The V call is TRBV10-1, the J call TRBJ2-5, with D perhaps TRBD2 (5 bases). The CDR3 is 15 residues long. Trimming left V 0 bases short and J 6 bases short, with 14 bases between. In germline, CDR1 is WNHNN, CDR2 SYGVQD (reference sequence). The CDR3: CASSESSEGSKTQYF. The CDR3 DNA reads TGCGCCAGCAGTGAGTCCTCAGAAGGGAGTAAGACCCAGTACTTC.

V is TRBV18 and J is TRBJ2-2; D gene unclear. Germline CDR1 KGHSH, CDR2 LQKENI. CDR3 length: 13 residues. Trimming removed 3 bases at V and 3 bases at J, with 5 bases between. The CDR3 loop is CASSPQYTGELFF. DNA for the CDR3: TGTGCCAGCTCACCGCAGTACACCGGGGAGCTGTTTTTT.

The rearrangement links TRBV10-3 to TRBJ2-2, with 8 nucleotides matching TRBD1. The CDR3 runs 17 residues. Germline assignment: CDR1 ENHRY and CDR2 SYGVKD. V trimming: 4 bases; J trimming: 4 bases; junction bases outside the gene matches: 11. Here the CDR3 DNA reads TGTGCCATCAGTGGACCAGGGGGCGCTTCCGCCACCGGGGAGCTGTTTTTT. Its translation is CAISGPGGASATGELFF.

The chain carries TRBV27 and TRBJ1-4; the D is unclear. V was pared by 5 bases and J by 0 bases, with 10 bases between. This CDR3 has 15 residues. Germline values: CDR1 MNHEY, CDR2 SMNVEV (reference sequence). The CDR3 DNA follows: TGTGCCAGCAGTACAGACCCCGCAACTAATGAAAAACTGTTTTTT. Protein product: CASSTDPATNEKLFF.

CDR3 region: CASSFASGGSETQYF. The CDR3, as DNA: TGCGCCAGCAGCTTTGCTAGCGGGGGATCAGAGACCCAGTACTTC. This chain links TRBV5-1 with TRBJ2-5, with 10 bases aligning to TRBD2. In germline, CDR1 is SGHRS, CDR2 YFSETQ. The CDR3 spans 15 residues. After removal of 2 bases from V and 4 bases from J, the junction contained 5 bases not matched to a gene. Complete variable domain (other parts from reference TRBV5-1 and TRBJ2-5): KAGVTQTPRYLIKTRGQQVTLSCSPISGHRSVSWYQQTPGQGLQFLFEYFSETQRNKGNFPGRFSGRQFSNSRSEMNVSTLELGDSALYLCASSFASGGSETQYFGPGTRLLVL.

This chain's CDR3 is CASSWDRASSYEQYF. In DNA, the CDR3 is TGTGCCAGCAGCTGGGACAGGGCCAGCTCCTACGAGCAGTACTTC. This sequence joins TRBV7-2 and TRBJ2-7; 9 nucleotides align to TRBD1. V dropped 4 bases and J dropped 0; count of bases not matched to a gene: 4. There are 15 residues in the CDR3. CDR1 is SGHTA and CDR2 is FQGNSA in the germline V gene.

To note about this clone: The sample contains more than one DNA sequence encoding this CDR3. The chain carries TRBV7-6 and TRBJ1-5, with 8 bases that match TRBD1. Trimming cost V 3 bases and J 0 bases; bases outside gene matches: 1. Germline CDR1 SGHVS, CDR2 FNYEAQ. The CDR3 extends over 15 amino acids. Here the CDR3 DNA reads TGTGCCAGCAGCTTGGGGACAGGTAGCAATCAGCCCCAGCATTTT. Its translation is CASSLGTGSNQPQHF.

The chain combines TRBV27 with TRBJ2-5, with D perhaps matching TRBD2 (6 bases). This CDR3 region has 14 residues. Germline CDR1 is MNHEY and CDR2 is SMNVEV (reference sequence). V lost 5 bases to trimming and J lost 4 bases, with 14 bases between them. The CDR3 reads CASSPGTQIETQYF. The CDR3 nucleotides read TGTGCCAGCAGTCCCGGGACTCAGATAGAGACCCAGTACTTC.

The chain couples TRBV24-1 to TRBJ2-1, with 8 bases matching TRBD1. The germline gives CDR1 KGHDR, CDR2 SFDVKD. The CDR3 covers 16 residues. V trimming: 3 bases; J trimming: 8 bases; junction bases outside the gene matches: 11. In DNA, the CDR3 is TGTGCCACCAGTGATCTTGGACAGGGACGCTGGGATGAGCAGTTCTTC. It codes for CATSDLGQGRWDEQFF.

The chain combines TRBV10-1 with TRBJ1-3; 8 bases are shared with TRBD1. This CDR3 spans 15 amino acids. Losses at the gene ends were 6 bases for V and 2 bases for J; bases not matched to a gene: 6. Germline values: CDR1 WNHNN, CDR2 SYGVQD (reference sequence). CDR3 in DNA: TGCGCCAGCAGCGCCTTCAGGGGGCCTGGAAACACCATATATTTT. Protein: CASSAFRGPGNTIYF.

The chain uses TRBV28 and TRBJ2-1, with D maybe TRBD2 (5 bases). Trimming stripped 1 base from V and 2 bases from J, with 18 bases between. The CDR3 covers 18 residues. Germline V gives CDR1 MDHEN, CDR2 SYDVKM. CDR3 in DNA: TGTGCCAGCAGTTTATCTGTCCCCCCGTGGGGAGCCTACAATGAGCAGTTCTTC. This gives the protein CASSLSVPPWGAYNEQFF.

The V and J genes are TRBV19 and TRBJ1-1, with TRBD1 matching over 8 bases. Germline assignment: CDR1 LNHDA and CDR2 SQIVND (reference sequence). V lost 5 bases, J lost 4 bases, and 6 bases stayed unmatched. The length of the CDR3 is 14 residues. The CDR3 DNA is TGTGCCAGTAGTCCCGGGACAGGCCGCACTGAAGCTTTCTTT. Protein: CASSPGTGRTEAFF. The full variable domain, rest sourced from reference TRBV19 and TRBJ1-1, is DGGITQSPKYLFRKEGQNVTLSCEQNLNHDAMYWYRQDPGQGLRLIYYSQIVNDFQKGDIAEGYSVSREKKESFPLTVTSAQKNPTAFYLCASSPGTGRTEAFFGQGTRLTVV.

V gene TRBV30 combines with J gene TRBJ1-1; 8 positions agree with TRBD1. Germline V gives CDR1 GTSNPN, CDR2 SVGIG (reference sequence). Losses at the gene ends were 4 bases for V and 3 bases for J; bases not matched to a gene: 1. There are 12 residues in the CDR3. CDR3 region: CAWMTGDTEAFF. The CDR3 nucleotides are TGTGCCTGGATGACAGGGGACACTGAAGCTTTCTTT. Looking up the rest from reference TRBV30 and TRBJ1-1 gives the full variable domain: SQTIHQWPATLVQPVGSPLSLECTVEGTSNPNLYWYRQAAGRGLQLLFYSVGIGQISSEVPQNLSASRPQDRQFILSSKKLLLSDSGFYLCAWMTGDTEAFFGQGTRLTVV.

The J gene is TRBJ1-1, the V gene TRBV18; D not resolved. Germline V lookup: CDR1 KGHSH, CDR2 LQKENI. This CDR3 is built from 11 residues. The germline V and J ends were trimmed by 4 bases and 8 bases, with 8 bases remaining between them. CDR3 sequence (DNA): TGTGCCAGCTCACGAGGAGGGGAAGCTTTCTTT. Its translation is CASSRGGEAFF.

This clone was recorded only once. The CDR3 sequence is CASSSRDRVEFF. DNA of the CDR3: TGTGCCAGCAGCTCTAGAGACAGGGTCGAGTTCTTC. V is TRBV7-2 and J is TRBJ2-1, with 7 bases lining up with TRBD1. The CDR3 contains 12 residues. V shed 4 bases and J 14 bases; nucleotides not matched to a gene: 8. Germline V CDR1 and CDR2: SGHTA, FQGNSA.

The V call is TRBV6-5, the J call TRBJ2-1; TRBD1 might be the D (7 bases). Per the germline V gene, CDR1 is MNHEY and CDR2 is SVGAGI. V shed 5 bases and J shed 8 bases, with 16 bases lying between them. The CDR3 sequence is 14 residues long. The CDR3 DNA is TGTGCCAGCAGTCCAGGGGGAGGTTACGATGAGCAGTTCTTC. Translated, it gives CASSPGGGYDEQFF.

As DNA, the CDR3 is TGTGCCAGCTCCGGGGGGGGCAATTGGGCGGTTCAGCCCCAGCATTTT. Encoded protein: CASSGGGNWAVQPQHF. This chain links TRBV18 with TRBJ1-5, with D possibly being TRBD1 (6 bases). CDR1 is KGHSH, CDR2 LQKENI, per germline. The V end was cut by 6 bases, the J end by 6 bases, with 21 bases between. This CDR3 contains 16 residues. Full variable domain (rest looked up from reference TRBV18 and TRBJ1-5): NAGVMQNPRHLVRRRGQEARLRCSPMKGHSHVYWYRQLPEEGLKFMVYLQKENIIDESGMPKERFSAEFPKEGPSILRIQQVVRGDSAAYFCASSGGGNWAVQPQHFGDGTRLSIL.

This clone has more than one count but fewer than ten. This rearrangement joins TRBV19 to TRBJ1-5; 9 positions agree with TRBD1. V gave up 3 bases and J gave up 6 bases; unmatched junction bases: 6. Germline-derived CDR1 and CDR2 are LNHDA and SQIVND (reference sequence). The CDR3 is 15 amino acids. CDR3 sequence reads: CASSMTGGKGQPQHF. DNA of the CDR3: TGTGCCAGTAGTATGACAGGGGGGAAAGGTCAGCCCCAGCATTTT.

The chain is built from TRBV7-8 and TRBJ1-2, with 10 nucleotides matching TRBD1. The CDR3 runs 17 residues. Germline CDR1 and CDR2: SGHVS and FQNEAQ. V shed 3 bases, J shed 7 bases, and the junction held 14 bases outside the gene matches. In DNA, the CDR3 is TGTGCCAGCAGCTTGTCCGGGACAGGGGATCCAAGCTCTGGCTACACCTTC. This sequence encodes CASSLSGTGDPSSGYTF.

This sequence joins TRBV9 and TRBJ2-7, with D hard to call. From germline, CDR1 is SGDLS and CDR2 YYNGEE. The ends were cut back, 4 bases at V and 7 bases at J, with 27 bases in the middle. There are 17 residues in the CDR3. The CDR3 DNA reads as TGTGCCAGCAGCCCCGAGACAACATCGTCCAAAAGTAAAGAGCAGTACTTC. Encoded protein: CASSPETTSSKSKEQYF.

The chain carries TRBV30 and TRBJ2-3; 11 bases match TRBD2. V dropped 3 bases and J dropped 0; count of bases not matched to a gene: 5. Germline CDR1 is GTSNPN and CDR2 is SVGIG (reference sequence). CDR3 length: 16 amino acids. This CDR3 reads CAWSPSGGFSTDTQYF. The CDR3 DNA follows: TGTGCCTGGAGCCCTAGCGGGGGGTTCAGCACAGATACGCAGTATTTT.

The rearrangement uses TRBV25-1 and TRBJ1-2; 9 bases match TRBD1. The CDR3 is 13 amino acids. Germline CDR1 is MGHDK and CDR2 is SYGVNS. The ends lost 6 bases at V and 7 bases at J; junction bases unmatched: 6. CDR3 amino acids: CASSAQGAGGYTF. For the CDR3, the DNA is TGTGCCAGCAGCGCACAGGGGGCGGGTGGCTACACCTTC.

The gene calls are TRBV5-4 and TRBJ2-3, with D possibly TRBD2 on 6 matching bases. Trimming removed 3 bases from V and 3 bases from J, with 14 bases in between. The CDR3 contains 15 residues. The germline gives CDR1 SGHNT, CDR2 YYREEE (reference sequence). CDR3 sequence: CASSSPSETTDTQYF. The CDR3 nucleotides read TGTGCCAGCAGCTCCCCTAGCGAGACAACAGATACGCAGTATTTT. The variable domain in full, with the rest retrieved from reference TRBV5-4 and TRBJ2-3, is ETGVTQSPTHLIKTRGQQVTLRCSSQSGHNTVSWYQQALGQGPQFIFQYYREEENGRGNFPPRFSGLQFPNYSSELNVNALELDDSALYLCASSSPSETTDTQYFGPGTRLTVL.

This rearrangement joins TRBV29-1 to TRBJ2-5, with D hard to call. Per the germline V gene, CDR1 is SQVTM and CDR2 is ANQGSEA. The CDR3 is 13 amino acids. V dropped 0 bases and J dropped 5 bases, with 10 bases sitting between them. This chain's CDR3 is CSVEETLGETQYF. CDR3 nucleotides: TGCAGCGTTGAAGAGACTCTTGGGGAGACCCAGTACTTC.

This clone was detected only once. CDR3 region: CSASVERVTDTQYF. For the CDR3, the DNA is TGCAGTGCTAGTGTGGAGCGGGTCACAGATACGCAGTATTTT. The chain has TRBV20-1 and TRBJ2-3, with D maybe TRBD2 (6 bases). Germline V gene data show CDR1 as DFQATT and CDR2 as SNEGSKA (reference sequence). The ends were cut back, 3 bases at V and 2 bases at J, with 12 bases in the middle. The CDR3 runs 14 residues.

This sequence joins TRBV7-2 and TRBJ1-2, with 12 bases identical to TRBD1. From germline, CDR1 is SGHTA and CDR2 FQGNSA. V was clipped by 5 bases and J by 5 bases; unmatched bases: 6. The CDR3 runs 15 residues. Here the CDR3 DNA reads TGTGCCAGCAGCCAGGGACAGGGGGCAAGTTATGGCTACACCTTC. This translates into CASSQGQGASYGYTF. Together with reference TRBV7-2 and TRBJ1-2, the CDR3 gives the full variable domain: GAGVSQSPSNKVTEKGKDVELRCDPISGHTALYWYRQSLGQGLEFLIYFQGNSAPDKSGLPSDRFSAERTGGSVSTLTIQRTQQEDSAVYLCASSQGQGASYGYTFGSGTRLTVV.

The chain combines TRBV2 with TRBJ1-1; the D gene is possibly TRBD1 (5 bases). Germline CDR1 is SNHLY and CDR2 is FYNNEI. The V end lost 3 bases, the J end lost 7 bases, and 6 bases lay between the germline ends. The CDR3 extends over 11 amino acids. This CDR3 is CASSDRVEAFF. Written as DNA, the CDR3 is TGTGCCAGCAGTGACAGGGTTGAAGCTTTCTTT.

The V and J genes are TRBV5-8 and TRBJ2-6, with TRBD1 identical over 7 bases. Germline V gene sequence: CDR1 SGHTS, CDR2 YDEGEE. V was clipped by 4 bases and J by 2 bases; unmatched bases: 9. This CDR3 spans 17 amino acids. CDR3 coding DNA: TGTGCCAGCAGCCCGGGACAGTGGGTAGCTGGGGCCAACGTCCTGACTTTC. Protein: CASSPGQWVAGANVLTF. Filled out from reference TRBV5-8 and TRBJ2-6, the complete variable domain reads EAGVTQSPTHLIKTRGQQATLRCSPISGHTSVYWYQQALGLGLQFLLWYDEGEERNRGNFPPRFSGRQFPNYSSELNVNALELEDSALYLCASSPGQWVAGANVLTFGAGSRLTVL.

This chain joins TRBV11-2 and TRBJ2-2; 8 bases map to TRBD1. The V and J ends lost 3 bases and 0 bases, in that order; junction bases with no gene match: 6. This CDR3 contains 17 residues. Germline V gene data show CDR1 as SGHAT and CDR2 as FQNNGV. The CDR3 here is CASSFGDRITNTGELFF. The CDR3 DNA reads TGTGCCAGCAGCTTTGGGGACAGGATTACGAACACCGGGGAGCTGTTTTTT.

The V call is TRBV6-2 or TRBV6-3, the J call TRBJ1-4; D is uncertain. V was clipped by 6 bases and J by 8 bases, with 16 bases between them. The CDR3 is 14 amino acids. Looked up from germline, CDR1 is MNHEY and CDR2 is SVGEGT. The CDR3: CASSSGVEREKLFF. The CDR3 bases are TGTGCCAGCAGCTCCGGGGTGGAGAGGGAAAAACTGTTTTTT.

The rearrangement uses TRBV19 and TRBJ2-5; D is uncertain. V was shortened by 4 bases and J by 9 bases, with 9 bases between the two germline ends. Germline CDR1 is LNHDA and CDR2 is SQIVND (reference sequence). CDR3 length: 11 amino acids. CDR3 nucleotide sequence: TGTGCCAGTAGTAAGCTAGGAGCCCAGTACTTC. Its protein product is CASSKLGAQYF.